This T cell receptor (beta chain) comes out of a study of T cell responses to AZD1222 COVID-19 vaccine. Study-level findings and limits: In the spike-specific TCR repertoire, nearly half reportedly target unmutated variant regions. Spike-specific TCR breadth and depth grew following two AZD1222 doses. Repertoire sampling occurred only after the peak T cell response. Clonal diversity may have been underestimated in mostly white British donors.

On this clone: What it recognizes is unknown.

The trim removed 6 bases at V and 8 bases at J, leaving 6 bases unmatched. Per germline, CDR1 MNHEY and CDR2 SVGAGI. This CDR3 contains 13 residues. Clones were sequenced by immunoSEQ multiplex PCR, and TCRdb holds only the in-frame ones, with some missing. This sample yields 100,000 to 150,000 clones, of which less than 90% are seen a single time; 28% belongs to the top ten. The source was peripheral blood, collected on day 0 of AZD1222 vaccination. The TCR sequence derives from an adult in good health. The chain uses TRBV6-5 and TRBJ2-3, with 9 nucleotides matching TRBD2. The CDR3 coding sequence is TGTGCCAGCAGATCCGAGACTAGCGGTACGCAGTATTTT. Its translation is CASRSETSGTQYF.